This is a list of T cell receptor beta chains from one sample in a study of T cells in Graves' hyperthyroidism and ophthalmopathy. TCRdb re-called the multiplex PCR reads through MiXCR, storing one row per CDR3 protein. This table has under 350,000 distinct CDR3 sequences, over 15% appearing once. The sample consisted of blood. The receptors were gathered from a woman aged 55 to 70 with Graves' ophthalmopathy. CDR3s include the opening cysteine and the closing phenylalanine or tryptophan. The D gene is left open where the match is weak. A row's size may be missing; if present it is once, few, many or a size class.

v_gene: TRBV18
abundance: many
d_gene: .
len: 16
j_gene: TRBJ2-3
CDR3aa: CASSPGTRLSTDTQYF
CDR3nt: TGTGCCAGCTCACCTGGGACAAGGCTAAGCACAGATACGCAGTATTTT

v_gene: TRBV29-1
abundance: many
d_gene: .
len: 15
j_gene: TRBJ2-1
CDR3aa: CSVNGGYSTSNEQFF
CDR3nt: TGCAGCGTTAATGGGGGCTACAGTACGAGCAATGAGCAGTTCTTC

v_gene: TRBV5-1
abundance: .
d_gene: .
len: 16
j_gene: TRBJ2-2
CDR3aa: CASSVRQGLNTGELFF
CDR3nt: TGCGCCAGCAGCGTTCGACAGGGACTAAACACCGGGGAGCTGTTTTTT

v_gene: TRBV5-1
abundance: once
d_gene: .
len: 14
j_gene: TRBJ2-7
CDR3aa: CATRRSDSSYEQYF
CDR3nt: TGCGCCACCCGCCGTAGCGATAGCTCCTACGAGCAGTACTTC

v_gene: TRBV28
abundance: many
d_gene: .
len: 15
j_gene: TRBJ2-7
CDR3aa: CATRPVSDALYEQYF
CDR3nt: TGTGCCACCCGACCCGTGAGTGACGCCTTGTACGAGCAGTACTTC

v_gene: TRBV3-1
abundance: .
d_gene: .
len: 14
j_gene: TRBJ2-2
CDR3aa: CASSQLFGDGELFF
CDR3nt: TGTGCCAGCAGCCAATTGTTTGGGGACGGGGAGCTGTTTTTT

v_gene: TRBV6-2/TRBV6-3
abundance: many
d_gene: .
len: 12
j_gene: TRBJ1-5
CDR3aa: CASTRVNQPQHF
CDR3nt: TGTGCCAGCACCAGGGTAAATCAGCCCCAGCATTTT

v_gene: TRBV5-5
abundance: .
d_gene: TRBD1
len: 16
j_gene: TRBJ1-4
CDR3aa: CASSPDTGVTNEKLFF
CDR3nt: TGTGCCAGCAGCCCGGATACAGGGGTTACTAATGAAAAACTGTTTTTT

v_gene: TRBV3-1
abundance: few
d_gene: .
len: 11
j_gene: TRBJ2-7
CDR3aa: CASSTFYEQYF
CDR3nt: TGTGCCAGCAGCACATTCTACGAGCAGTACTTC

v_gene: TRBV7-2
abundance: many
d_gene: .
len: 14
j_gene: TRBJ1-2
CDR3aa: CASSLALLGDGYTF
CDR3nt: TGTGCCAGCAGCTTAGCTTTACTTGGTGACGGCTACACCTTC

v_gene: TRBV20-1
abundance: few
d_gene: .
len: 14
j_gene: TRBJ2-7
CDR3aa: CSARNRSASYEQYF
CDR3nt: TGCAGTGCTAGAAACCGGAGCGCCTCCTACGAGCAGTACTTC

v_gene: TRBV7-9
abundance: .
d_gene: .
len: 13
j_gene: TRBJ1-1
CDR3aa: CASSDARATEAFF
CDR3nt: TGTGCCAGCAGCGATGCACGGGCCACTGAAGCTTTCTTT

v_gene: TRBV10-3
abundance: .
d_gene: .
len: 13
j_gene: TRBJ1-4
CDR3aa: CAISNQGSEKLFF
CDR3nt: TGTGCCATCAGTAACCAGGGTTCTGAAAAACTGTTTTTT

v_gene: TRBV20-1
abundance: many
d_gene: TRBD2
len: 14
j_gene: TRBJ2-7
CDR3aa: CSARKETSGYEQYF
CDR3nt: TGCAGTGCTAGAAAGGAGACTAGCGGCTACGAGCAGTACTTC

v_gene: TRBV20-1
abundance: .
d_gene: .
len: 12
j_gene: TRBJ1-4
CDR3aa: CSAREVHEKLFF
CDR3nt: TGCAGTGCCCGGGAGGTCCATGAAAAACTGTTTTTT